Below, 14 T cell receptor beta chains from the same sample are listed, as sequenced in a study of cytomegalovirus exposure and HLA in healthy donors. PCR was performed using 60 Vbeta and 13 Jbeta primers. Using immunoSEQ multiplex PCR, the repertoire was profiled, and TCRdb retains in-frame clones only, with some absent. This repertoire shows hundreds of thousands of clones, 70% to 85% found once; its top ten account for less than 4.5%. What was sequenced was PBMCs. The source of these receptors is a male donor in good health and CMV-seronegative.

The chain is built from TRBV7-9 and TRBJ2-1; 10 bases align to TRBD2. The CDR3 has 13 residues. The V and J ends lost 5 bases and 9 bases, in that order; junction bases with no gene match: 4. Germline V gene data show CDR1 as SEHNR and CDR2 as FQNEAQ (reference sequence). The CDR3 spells CASSPLAGVEQFF. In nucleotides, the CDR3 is TGTGCCAGCAGCCCTCTAGCGGGAGTTGAGCAGTTCTTC.

CDR3 bases: TGTGCCAGCAGCCCACGGGGGGAGCTGTTTTTT. It specifies CASSPRGELFF. The rearrangement joins TRBV6-1 to TRBJ2-2; no clear D gene. The CDR3 is made up of 11 amino acids. V lost 6 bases and J lost 8, with 7 bases in between. Germline CDR1 reads MNHNS; CDR2 reads SASEGT.

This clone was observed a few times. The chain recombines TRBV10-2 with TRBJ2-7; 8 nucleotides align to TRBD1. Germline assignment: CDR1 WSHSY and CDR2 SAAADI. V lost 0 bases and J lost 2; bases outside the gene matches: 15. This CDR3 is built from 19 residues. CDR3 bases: TGCGCCAGCAGTGAGTCGACTAGGCAGCGGACAGGGAGGACCTACGAGCAGTACTTC. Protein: CASSESTRQRTGRTYEQYF.

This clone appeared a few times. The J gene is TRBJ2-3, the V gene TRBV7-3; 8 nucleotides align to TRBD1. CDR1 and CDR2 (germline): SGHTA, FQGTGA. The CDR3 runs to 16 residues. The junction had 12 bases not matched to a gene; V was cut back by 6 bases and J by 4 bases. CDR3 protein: CASSWSGGALPDTQYF. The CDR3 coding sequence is TGTGCCAGCAGTTGGTCAGGGGGCGCCCTCCCAGATACGCAGTATTTT.

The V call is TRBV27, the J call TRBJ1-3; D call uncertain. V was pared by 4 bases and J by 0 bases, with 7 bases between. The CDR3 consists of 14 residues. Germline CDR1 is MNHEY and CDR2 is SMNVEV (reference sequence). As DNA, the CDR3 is TGTGCCAGCAGTTCAGTCATCTCTGGAAACACCATATATTTT. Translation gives CASSSVISGNTIYF.

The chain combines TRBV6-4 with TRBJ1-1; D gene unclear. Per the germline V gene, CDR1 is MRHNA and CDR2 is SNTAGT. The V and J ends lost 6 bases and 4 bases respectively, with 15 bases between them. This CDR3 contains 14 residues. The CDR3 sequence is CASRSSAGGTEAFF. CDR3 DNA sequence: TGTGCCAGCAGATCCTCGGCTGGCGGCACTGAAGCTTTCTTT.

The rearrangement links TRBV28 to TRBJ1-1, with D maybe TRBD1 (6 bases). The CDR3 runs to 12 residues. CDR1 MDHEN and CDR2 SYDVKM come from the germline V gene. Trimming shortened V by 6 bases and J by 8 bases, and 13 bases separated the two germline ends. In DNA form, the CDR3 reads TGTGCCAGCAGGGTTACAGGGTTCGAAGCTTTCTTT. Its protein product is CASRVTGFEAFF.

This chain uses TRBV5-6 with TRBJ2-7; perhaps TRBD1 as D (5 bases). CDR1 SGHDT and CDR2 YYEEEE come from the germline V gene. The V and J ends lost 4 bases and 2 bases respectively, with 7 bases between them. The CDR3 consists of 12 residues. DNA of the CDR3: TGTGCCAGCAGCCTGACAGCCTACGAGCAGTACTTC. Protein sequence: CASSLTAYEQYF.

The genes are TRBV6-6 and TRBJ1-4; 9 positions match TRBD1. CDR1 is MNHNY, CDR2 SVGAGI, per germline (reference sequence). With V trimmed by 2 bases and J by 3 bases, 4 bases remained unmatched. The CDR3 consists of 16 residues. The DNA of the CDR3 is TGTGCCAGCAGTTACATAGGGACAGGGCCTAATGAAAAACTGTTTTTT. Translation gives CASSYIGTGPNEKLFF.

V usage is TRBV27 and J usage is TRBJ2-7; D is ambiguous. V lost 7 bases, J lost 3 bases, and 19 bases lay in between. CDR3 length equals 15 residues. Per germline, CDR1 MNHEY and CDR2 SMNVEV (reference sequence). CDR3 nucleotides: TGTGCCAGCACGTCGTCGCAGGCCCGCTACTACGAGCAGTACTTC. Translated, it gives CASTSSQARYYEQYF.

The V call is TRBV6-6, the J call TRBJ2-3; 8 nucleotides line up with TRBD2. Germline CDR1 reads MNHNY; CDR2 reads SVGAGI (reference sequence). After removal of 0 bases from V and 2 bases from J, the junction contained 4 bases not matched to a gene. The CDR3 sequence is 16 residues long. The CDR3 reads CASSYSAGGPTDTQYF. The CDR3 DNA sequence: TGTGCCAGCAGTTACTCCGCGGGGGGACCCACAGATACGCAGTATTTT.

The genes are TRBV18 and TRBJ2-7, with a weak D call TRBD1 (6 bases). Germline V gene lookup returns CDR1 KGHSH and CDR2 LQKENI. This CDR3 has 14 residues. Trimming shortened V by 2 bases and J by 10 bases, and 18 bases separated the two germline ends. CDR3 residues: CASSPGGGERSQYF. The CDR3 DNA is TGTGCCAGCTCACCAGGGGGCGGCGAAAGGTCCCAGTACTTC.

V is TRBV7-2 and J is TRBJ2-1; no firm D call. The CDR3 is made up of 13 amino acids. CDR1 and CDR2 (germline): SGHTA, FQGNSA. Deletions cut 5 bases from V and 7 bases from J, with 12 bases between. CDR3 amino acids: CASSLYLENEQFF. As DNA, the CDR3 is TGTGCCAGCAGCCTCTACCTGGAGAATGAGCAGTTCTTC.

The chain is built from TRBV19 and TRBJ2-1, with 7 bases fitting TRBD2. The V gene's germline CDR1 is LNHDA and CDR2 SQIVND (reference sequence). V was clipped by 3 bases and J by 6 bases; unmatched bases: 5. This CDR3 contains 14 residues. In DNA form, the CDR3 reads TGTGCCAGTAGTATGGGCGGGAGCCCCAATGAGCAGTTCTTC. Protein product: CASSMGGSPNEQFF. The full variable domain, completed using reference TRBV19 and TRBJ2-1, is DGGITQSPKYLFRKEGQNVTLSCEQNLNHDAMYWYRQDPGQGLRLIYYSQIVNDFQKGDIAEGYSVSREKKESFPLTVTSAQKNPTAFYLCASSMGGSPNEQFFGPGTRLTVL.